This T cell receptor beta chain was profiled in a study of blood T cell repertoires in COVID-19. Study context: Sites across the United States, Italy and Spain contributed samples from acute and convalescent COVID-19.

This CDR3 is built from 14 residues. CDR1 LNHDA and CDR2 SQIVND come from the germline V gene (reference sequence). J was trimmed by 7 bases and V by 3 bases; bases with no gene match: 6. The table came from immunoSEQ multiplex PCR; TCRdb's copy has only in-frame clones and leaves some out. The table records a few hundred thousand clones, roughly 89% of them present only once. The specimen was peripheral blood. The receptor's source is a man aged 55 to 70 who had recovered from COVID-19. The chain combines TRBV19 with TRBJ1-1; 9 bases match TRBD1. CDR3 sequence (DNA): TGTGCCAGTAGTATTCCGGGACAGGGAGATGAAGCTTTCTTT. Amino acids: CASSIPGQGDEAFF.